Below are 17 T cell receptor beta chains sequenced from a single sample in a study of control samples from healthy donors and cancer patients. Sequenced by immunoSEQ multiplex PCR; TCRdb stores in-frame clones only, minus some. The table records about 410,000 clones, 75% to 95% of them present only once. Sequenced: PBMCs. These receptors were taken from a man aged 40-49 years with head and neck cancer.

This chain connects TRBV28 to TRBJ1-5; D uncertain. The germline V and J ends were trimmed by 1 base and 3 bases, with 7 bases remaining between them. The CDR3 covers 14 residues. Germline V gives CDR1 MDHEN, CDR2 SYDVKM. The CDR3 DNA is TGTGCCAGCAGTTTATCCAGTTACAATCAGCCCCAGCATTTT. This sequence encodes CASSLSSYNQPQHF. The full variable domain, with the rest looked up from reference TRBV28 and TRBJ1-5, is DVKVTQSSRYLVKRTGEKVFLECVQDMDHENMFWYRQDPGLGLRLIYFSYDVKMKEKGDIPEGYSVSREKKERFSLILESASTNQTSMYLCASSLSSYNQPQHFGDGTRLSIL.

A few counts support this clone. This sequence joins TRBV2 and TRBJ1-5; TRBD1 matches 7 bases. Germline values: CDR1 SNHLY, CDR2 FYNNEI. The CDR3 contains 14 residues. The trim removed 6 bases at V and 6 bases at J, leaving 8 bases unmatched. Here the CDR3 DNA reads TGTGCCAGCAGCCCCACAGGGGAGAGTCAGCCCCAGCATTTT. Translated, it gives CASSPTGESQPQHF.

The V and J genes are TRBV14 and TRBJ1-1; TRBD1 is a possible D gene (6 bases). This CDR3 comprises 16 residues. Between the trimmed V and J ends, which lost 3 bases and 2 bases, there was a span of 16 bases. Per germline, CDR1 SGHDN and CDR2 FVKESK. The DNA for the CDR3 is TGTGCCAGCAGCCATGTCGGGGGCGGAGTAAACACTGAAGCTTTCTTT. Its translation: CASSHVGGGVNTEAFF. The full variable domain, rest sourced from reference TRBV14 and TRBJ1-1, is EAGVTQFPSHSVIEKGQTVTLRCDPISGHDNLYWYRRVMGKEIKFLLHFVKESKQDESGMPNNRFLAERTGGTYSTLKVQPAELEDSGVYFCASSHVGGGVNTEAFFGQGTRLTVV.

This clone came up once. This chain connects TRBV10-3 to TRBJ2-5, with D perhaps TRBD1 (5 bases). Deletions cut 2 bases from V and 1 base from J, with 8 bases between. Germline lookup yields CDR1 ENHRY and CDR2 SYGVKD. CDR3 length equals 14 residues. CDR3 protein: CAISEQGFQETQYF. The DNA for the CDR3 is TGTGCCATCAGTGAGCAGGGCTTCCAAGAGACCCAGTACTTC.

V gene TRBV5-4 combines with J gene TRBJ1-2; no reliable D call. CDR1 SGHNT and CDR2 YYREEE come from the germline V gene (reference sequence). Trimming pared 5 bases from V and 4 bases from J, leaving 12 bases between. The CDR3 totals 13 residues. CDR3 sequence reads: CASSFGGSYGYTF. In nucleotides, the CDR3 is TGTGCCAGCAGTTTTGGTGGGTCCTATGGCTACACCTTC.

The chain combines TRBV19 with TRBJ1-1; TRBD1 agrees at 8 bases. Germline V lookup: CDR1 LNHDA, CDR2 SQIVND (reference sequence). CDR3 length: 16 amino acids. After removal of 5 bases from V and 1 base from J, the junction contained 9 bases not matched to a gene. In DNA form, the CDR3 reads TGTGCCAGTAGTCCCTACGCGACAGGGGAGAACACTGAAGCTTTCTTT. Its protein is CASSPYATGENTEAFF.

The V call is TRBV6-2 or TRBV6-3, the J call TRBJ2-5; a weak D match, TRBD2 (6 bases). V dropped 2 bases and J dropped 5 bases, with 12 bases sitting between them. Germline assignment: CDR1 MNHEY and CDR2 SVGEGT. The CDR3 is 14 residues long. The chain's CDR3 is CASSYPPGRETQYF. The CDR3 DNA reads TGTGCCAGCAGTTACCCCCCGGGGAGGGAGACCCAGTACTTC.

The rearrangement joins TRBV10-3 to TRBJ1-2; 7 bases agree with TRBD1. This CDR3 is built from 13 residues. The V and J ends lost 6 bases and 6 bases, in that order; junction bases with no gene match: 7. Germline CDR1 reads ENHRY; CDR2 reads SYGVKD. DNA for the CDR3: TGTGCCATCAGCGACAGGGTTGACGATGGCTACACCTTC. It translates to CAISDRVDDGYTF.

The CDR3 DNA is TGTGCCAGCAGCCATTCGGGACAGGGCTCCGGTCAGCCCCAGCATTTT. It translates to CASSHSGQGSGQPQHF. The chain carries TRBV3-1 (or the pseudogene TRBV3-2) and TRBJ1-5; 9 nucleotides align to TRBD1. The CDR3 length is 16 residues. V lost 3 bases to trimming and J lost 6 bases; unmatched junction nucleotides: 9. Looked up from germline, CDR1 is LGHDT and CDR2 is YNNKEL (reference sequence).

The CDR3 region is CASSSDSTDTQYF. CDR3 DNA: TGTGCCAGCAGCTCGGACAGCACAGATACGCAGTATTTT. This chain joins TRBV7-8 and TRBJ2-3; no firm D call. Germline V gene data show CDR1 as SGHVS and CDR2 as FQNEAQ. Trimming took off 4 bases at V and 0 bases at J, with 5 bases between the two ends. The CDR3 spans 13 residues.

The rearrangement uses TRBV5-1 and TRBJ1-5; D remains ambiguous. Germline lookup yields CDR1 SGHRS and CDR2 YFSETQ. The CDR3 runs 18 residues. V gave up 1 base and J gave up 0 bases, with 17 bases separating them. The CDR3 reads CASSLTGIGVDSNQPQHF. CDR3 sequence (DNA): TGCGCCAGCAGCTTGACGGGGATCGGAGTAGATAGCAATCAGCCCCAGCATTTT.

As concerns this clone: Compared with germline, one end of the junction differs, possibly owing to a read error. The chain employs TRBV6-6 and TRBJ2-7; 7 bases match TRBD1. The CDR3 has 12 residues. Germline assignment: CDR1 MNHNY and CDR2 SVGAGI (reference sequence). CDR3 nucleotides: TGTGCCAGCAGTTACTCTGGGACAGCCGGCGACTTC. Its translation is CASSYSGTAGDF.

This clone was counted a single time. The chain joins TRBV7-2 to TRBJ2-2; unclear D gene. Germline V gene data show CDR1 as SGHTA and CDR2 as FQGNSA. The V gene lost 1 base and the J gene lost 1 base, with 1 base spanning the gap. The CDR3 sequence is 13 residues long. The DNA of the CDR3 is TGTGCCAGCAGCTTAGAGAACACCGGGGAGCTGTTTTTT. As protein: CASSLENTGELFF.

This chain joins TRBV30 and TRBJ2-1; D ambiguous. Germline values: CDR1 GTSNPN, CDR2 SVGIG (reference sequence). The length of the CDR3 is 12 residues. Deletions cut 4 bases from V and 6 bases from J, with 10 bases between. CDR3: CAWTPRVNEQFF. The CDR3 region has the DNA TGTGCCTGGACCCCCCGGGTCAATGAGCAGTTCTTC.

The CDR3 spells CASSDPGQGPDEGGYTF. CDR3 sequence (DNA): TGTGCCAGTAGCGACCCGGGACAGGGCCCCGATGAGGGCGGCTACACCTTC. The chain combines TRBV19 with TRBJ1-2; 9 nucleotides line up with TRBD1. Germline loops: CDR1 LNHDA, CDR2 SQIVND (reference sequence). The V segment lost 6 bases and the J segment 8 bases; nucleotides outside the gene matches: 19. This CDR3 comprises 17 residues.

This clone was picked up a small number of times. The chain joins TRBV6-1 to TRBJ1-5; D is unclear. Germline CDR1 and CDR2: MNHNS and SASEGT. Trimming pared 3 bases from V and 1 base from J, leaving 10 bases between. The CDR3 is 15 amino acids. DNA for the CDR3: TGTGCCAGCAGTGATAGTCCAGCCAGCAATCAGCCCCAGCATTTT. Translated: CASSDSPASNQPQHF.

This rearrangement joins TRBV9 to TRBJ1-4; 7 bases are a match to TRBD1. V dropped 3 bases and J dropped 7; count of bases not matched to a gene: 3. Germline V lookup: CDR1 SGDLS, CDR2 YYNGEE. CDR3 length: 13 amino acids. CDR3 nucleotides: TGTGCCAGCAGCGCCGACAGGGCTGAAAAACTGTTTTTT. Translating gives CASSADRAEKLFF. Full variable domain (outside the CDR3, taken from reference TRBV9 and TRBJ1-4): DSGVTQTPKHLITATGQRVTLRCSPRSGDLSVYWYQQSLDQGLQFLIQYYNGEERAKGNILERFSAQQFPDLHSELNLSSLELGDSALYFCASSADRAEKLFFGSGTQLSVL.